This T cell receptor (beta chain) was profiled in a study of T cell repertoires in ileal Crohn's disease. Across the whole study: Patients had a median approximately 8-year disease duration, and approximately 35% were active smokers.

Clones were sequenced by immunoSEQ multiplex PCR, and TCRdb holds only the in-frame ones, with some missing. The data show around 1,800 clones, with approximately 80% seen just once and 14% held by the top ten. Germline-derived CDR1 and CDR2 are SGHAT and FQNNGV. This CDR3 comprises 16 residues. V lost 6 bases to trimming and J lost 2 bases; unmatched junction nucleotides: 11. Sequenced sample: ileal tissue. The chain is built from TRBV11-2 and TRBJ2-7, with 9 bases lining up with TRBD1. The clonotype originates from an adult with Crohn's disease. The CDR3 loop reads CASRGGTGREAYEQYF. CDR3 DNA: TGTGCCAGCAGGGGGGGGACAGGGAGGGAGGCCTACGAGCAGTACTTC.